A selection of T cell receptor beta chains follows, all from one sample in a study of patients and donors after allogeneic stem cell transplantation. MiXCR, run by TCRdb on the RT-PCR reads, gives a single entry per CDR3 protein. The sample lists 90,000 to 120,000 distinct CDR3 sequences, around 35% occurring once. Sequencing used blood, either unsorted or a sorted T cell fraction (not recorded which). The receptor set was obtained from a human donor who was either an allogeneic HSCT recipient or a stem cell or donor lymphocyte infusion donor (not recorded which). It is not recorded whose cells these are; they may come from a transplant donor. The CDR3 runs from the conserved cysteine through the conserved F or W. The D gene is left open where the match is weak. For some rows the clone size is stated as once, few or many, or as a class when expanded; others skip it.

TRBD1	TRBV12-3/TRBV12-4	NA	TRBJ1-1	CASSKDRGPRRTEAFF	TGTGCCAGCAGCAAGGACAGGGGGCCCCGTAGGACTGAAGCTTTCTTT
NA	TRBV10-3	few	TRBJ1-1	CAISDFGRGVTEAFF	TGTGCCATCAGTGACTTTGGCAGGGGAGTCACTGAAGCTTTCTTT
TRBD2	TRBV20-1	NA	TRBJ2-7	CSASISGDLYEQYF	TGCAGTGCTAGTATCAGCGGGGACCTCTACGAGCAGTACTTC
NA	TRBV10-3	few	TRBJ2-5	CAISASPRGETQYF	TGTGCCATCAGTGCTTCCCCCAGGGGAGAGACCCAGTACTTC
TRBD1	TRBV6-2/TRBV6-3	NA	TRBJ2-1	CASSYPTGAGFNNEQFF	TGTGCCAGCAGTTACCCAACAGGGGCGGGTTTTAACAATGAGCAGTTCTTC
TRBD1	TRBV29-1	NA	TRBJ2-7	CSVCRDRDPKGQYF	TGCAGCGTTTGCCGGGACAGGGACCCTAAAGGGCAGTACTTC
TRBD2	TRBV11-1	NA	TRBJ2-3	CASSTGLAGVGRTDTQYF	TGTGCCAGCAGCACCGGACTAGCGGGAGTTGGAAGGACAGATACGCAGTATTTT
NA	TRBV7-9	NA	TRBJ2-5	CASSFPALDSQETQYF	TGTGCCAGCAGCTTTCCGGCGTTAGACTCGCAAGAGACCCAGTACTTC
TRBD2	TRBV5-1	NA	TRBJ2-7	CASSDGTSGRRQYF	TGCGCCAGCAGCGACGGGACTAGCGGGAGGAGGCAGTACTTC
TRBD2	TRBV6-5	few	TRBJ2-7	CASGERENYEQYF	TGTGCCAGCGGTGAGCGGGAAAACTACGAGCAGTACTTC
TRBD2	TRBV5-1	few	TRBJ2-1	CASSLVAGGYNEQFF	TGCGCCAGCAGCTTGGTAGCGGGGGGCTACAATGAGCAGTTCTTC
TRBD1	TRBV4-2	NA	TRBJ1-1	CASSQGDSKAFF	TGTGCCAGCAGCCAAGGGGACAGTAAAGCTTTCTTT
NA	TRBV25-1	NA	TRBJ2-5	CASSEGRVRETQYF	TGTGCCAGCAGTGAAGGCCGGGTGAGGGAGACCCAGTACTTC
TRBD2	TRBV7-9	NA	TRBJ2-1	CASSLGGRVPDEQFF	TGTGCCAGCAGCTTAGGCGGGAGAGTTCCTGATGAGCAGTTCTTC
TRBD2	TRBV4-2	many	TRBJ2-5	CASSQDFAGDGETQYF	TGTGCCAGCAGCCAAGATTTTGCGGGAGATGGAGAGACCCAGTACTTC